In this sample, the clone carrying this TCR beta chain turned up many times. The germline V gene encodes CDR1 GTSNPN and CDR2 SVGIG (reference sequence). There are 14 residues in the CDR3. The V end was cut by 0 bases, the J end by 2 bases, with 7 bases between. The sample belongs to a study of T cells in Graves' hyperthyroidism and ophthalmopathy. From RNA transcripts, TCR beta CDR3 regions were amplified. First-round RT-PCR targeting the TCR CDR3 was performed with the HTBI primer set. A single record per CDR3 protein comes from TCRdb applying MiXCR to the multiplex PCR reads. Of 400,000 to 600,000 distinct CDR3 sequences in the sample, 20% are singletons; the top ten hold about a quarter.

The chain couples TRBV30 to TRBJ2-2; D gene ambiguous. This sequence originates from a man younger than 35 with Graves' hyperthyroidism. Material: blood. The CDR3 protein is CAWSVGQNTGELFF. The CDR3 DNA reads TGTGCCTGGAGTGTAGGCCAAAACACCGGGGAGCTGTTTTTT.